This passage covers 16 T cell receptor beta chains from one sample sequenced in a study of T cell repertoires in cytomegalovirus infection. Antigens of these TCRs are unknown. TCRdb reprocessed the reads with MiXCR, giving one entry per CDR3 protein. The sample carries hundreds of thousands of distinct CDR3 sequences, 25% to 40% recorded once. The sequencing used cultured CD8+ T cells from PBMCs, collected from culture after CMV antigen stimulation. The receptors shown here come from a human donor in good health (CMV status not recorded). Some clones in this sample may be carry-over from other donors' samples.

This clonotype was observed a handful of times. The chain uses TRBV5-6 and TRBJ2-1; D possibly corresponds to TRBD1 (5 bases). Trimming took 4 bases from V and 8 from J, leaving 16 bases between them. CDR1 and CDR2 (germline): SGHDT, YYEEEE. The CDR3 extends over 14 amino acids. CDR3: CASSQNQGFHEQFF. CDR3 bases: TGTGCCAGCAGCCAAAATCAGGGATTCCATGAGCAGTTCTTC.

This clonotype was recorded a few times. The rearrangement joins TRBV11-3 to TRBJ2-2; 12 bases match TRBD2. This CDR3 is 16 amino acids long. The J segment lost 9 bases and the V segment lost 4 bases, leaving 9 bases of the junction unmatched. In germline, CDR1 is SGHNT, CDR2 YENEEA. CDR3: CASSYASGGENWELFF. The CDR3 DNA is TGTGCCAGCAGCTACGCTAGCGGGGGGGAGAACTGGGAGCTGTTTTTT.

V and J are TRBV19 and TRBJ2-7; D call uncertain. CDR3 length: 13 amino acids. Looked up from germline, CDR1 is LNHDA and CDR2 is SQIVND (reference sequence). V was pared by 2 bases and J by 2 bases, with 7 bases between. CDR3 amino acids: CASSITPTYEQYF. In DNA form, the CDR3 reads TGTGCCAGTAGTATAACACCAACCTACGAGCAGTACTTC.

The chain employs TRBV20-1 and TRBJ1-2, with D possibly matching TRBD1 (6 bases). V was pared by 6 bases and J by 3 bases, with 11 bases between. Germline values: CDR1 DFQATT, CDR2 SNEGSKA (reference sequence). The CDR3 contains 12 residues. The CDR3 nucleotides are TGCAGTGCCGAACAGGGTTACTATGGCTACACCTTC. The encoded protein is CSAEQGYYGYTF.

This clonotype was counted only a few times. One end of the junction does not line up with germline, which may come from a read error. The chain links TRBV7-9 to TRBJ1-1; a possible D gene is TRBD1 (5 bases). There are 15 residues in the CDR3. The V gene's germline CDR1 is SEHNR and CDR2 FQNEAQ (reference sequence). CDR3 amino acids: CASRLVMGVNTEAFF. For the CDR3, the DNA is TGTGCCAGCAGATTAGTCATGGGGGTGAACACTGAAGCTTTCTTT. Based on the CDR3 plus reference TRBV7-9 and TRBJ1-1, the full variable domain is DTGVSQNPRHKITKRGQNVTFRCDPISEHNRLYWYRQTLGQGPEFLTYFQNEAQLEKSRLLSDRFSAERPKGSFSTLEIQRTEQGDSAMYLCASRLVMGVNTEAFFGQGTRLTVV.

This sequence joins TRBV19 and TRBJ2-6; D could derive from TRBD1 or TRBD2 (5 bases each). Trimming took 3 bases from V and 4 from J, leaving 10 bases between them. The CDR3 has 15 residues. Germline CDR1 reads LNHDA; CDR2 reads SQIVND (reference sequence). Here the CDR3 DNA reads TGTGCCAGTAGTATTGAGGGGCCGGGGGCCAACGTCCTGACTTTC. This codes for CASSIEGPGANVLTF.

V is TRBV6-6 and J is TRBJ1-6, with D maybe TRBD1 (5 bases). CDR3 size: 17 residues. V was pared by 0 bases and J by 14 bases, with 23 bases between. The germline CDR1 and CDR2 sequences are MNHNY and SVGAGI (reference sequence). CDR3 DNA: TGTGCCAGCAGTTACTCGTGGGGGGTCAGCTTCCCATCAGCCCTCCACTTT. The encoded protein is CASSYSWGVSFPSALHF.

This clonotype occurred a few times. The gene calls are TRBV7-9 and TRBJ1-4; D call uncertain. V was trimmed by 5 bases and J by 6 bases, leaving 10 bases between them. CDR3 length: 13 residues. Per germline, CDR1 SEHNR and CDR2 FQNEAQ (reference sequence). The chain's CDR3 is CASSAGEDEKLFF. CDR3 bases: TGTGCCAGCAGCGCCGGGGAGGATGAAAAACTGTTTTTT.

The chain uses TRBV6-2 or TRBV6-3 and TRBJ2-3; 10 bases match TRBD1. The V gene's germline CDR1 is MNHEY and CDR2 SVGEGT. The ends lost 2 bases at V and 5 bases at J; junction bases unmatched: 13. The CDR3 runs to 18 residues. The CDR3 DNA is TGTGCCAGCAGTTACGCCATGCGGACAGGGGGAAGGGGAGATACGCAGTATTTT. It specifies CASSYAMRTGGRGDTQYF.

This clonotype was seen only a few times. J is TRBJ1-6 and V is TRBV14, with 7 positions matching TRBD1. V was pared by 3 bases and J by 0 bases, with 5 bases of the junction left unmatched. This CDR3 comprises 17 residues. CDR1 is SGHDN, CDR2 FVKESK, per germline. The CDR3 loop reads CASSQGTARSYNSPLHF. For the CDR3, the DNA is TGTGCCAGCAGCCAGGGGACAGCTCGCTCCTATAATTCACCCCTCCACTTT.

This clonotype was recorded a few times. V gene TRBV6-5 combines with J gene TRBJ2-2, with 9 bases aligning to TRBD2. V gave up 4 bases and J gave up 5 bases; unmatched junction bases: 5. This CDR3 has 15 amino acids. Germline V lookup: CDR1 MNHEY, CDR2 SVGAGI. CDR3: CASSWAGGGTGELFF. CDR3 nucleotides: TGTGCCAGCAGTTGGGCGGGGGGGGGTACCGGGGAGCTGTTTTTT.

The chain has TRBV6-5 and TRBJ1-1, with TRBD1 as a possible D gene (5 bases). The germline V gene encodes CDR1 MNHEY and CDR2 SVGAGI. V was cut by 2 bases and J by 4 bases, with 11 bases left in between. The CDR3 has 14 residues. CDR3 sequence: CASSYGTAVTEAFF. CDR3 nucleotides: TGTGCCAGCAGTTACGGGACCGCTGTCACTGAAGCTTTCTTT.

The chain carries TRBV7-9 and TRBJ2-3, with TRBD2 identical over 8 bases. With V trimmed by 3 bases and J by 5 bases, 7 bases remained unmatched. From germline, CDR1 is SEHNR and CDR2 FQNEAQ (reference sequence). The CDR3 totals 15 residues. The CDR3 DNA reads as TGTGCCAGCAGCTTCGGGGGGGGGCCGAGAGATACGCAGTATTTT. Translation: CASSFGGGPRDTQYF.

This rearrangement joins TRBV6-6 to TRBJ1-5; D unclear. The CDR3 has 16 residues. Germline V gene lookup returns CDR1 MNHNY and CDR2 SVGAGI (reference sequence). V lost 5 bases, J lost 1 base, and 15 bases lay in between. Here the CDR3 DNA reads TGTGCCAGCAGTCCCCCTCTACGGGAGAGCAATCAGCCCCAGCATTTT. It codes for CASSPPLRESNQPQHF.

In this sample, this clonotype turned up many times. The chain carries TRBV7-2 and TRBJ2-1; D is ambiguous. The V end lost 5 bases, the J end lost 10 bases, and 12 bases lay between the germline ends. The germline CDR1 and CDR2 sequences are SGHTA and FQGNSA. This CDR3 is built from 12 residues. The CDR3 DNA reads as TGTGCCAGCAGCGCTTGGGCTCGCGAGCAGTTCTTC. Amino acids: CASSAWAREQFF.

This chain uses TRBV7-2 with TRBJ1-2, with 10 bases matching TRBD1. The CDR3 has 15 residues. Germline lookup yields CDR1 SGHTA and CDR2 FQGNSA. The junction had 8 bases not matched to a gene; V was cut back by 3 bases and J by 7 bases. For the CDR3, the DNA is TGTGCCAGCAGCTTGGGCAGACAGGGGGCTGTTGGCTACACCTTC. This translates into CASSLGRQGAVGYTF. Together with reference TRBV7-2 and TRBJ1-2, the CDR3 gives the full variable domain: GAGVSQSPSNKVTEKGKDVELRCDPISGHTALYWYRQSLGQGLEFLIYFQGNSAPDKSGLPSDRFSAERTGGSVSTLTIQRTQQEDSAVYLCASSLGRQGAVGYTFGSGTRLTVV.